These 8 T cell receptor beta chains came from one sample sequenced in a study of blood T cell repertoires in COVID-19. Only in-frame clones appear in the TCRdb table, and some are missing; sequencing was by immunoSEQ multiplex PCR. The profile shows hundreds of thousands of clones, around 86% of them singletons. Specimen: peripheral blood. The receptor set was obtained from a woman aged 25 to 39 with active or convalescent COVID-19.

The chain is built from TRBV27 and TRBJ1-1; perhaps TRBD1 as D (5 bases). The CDR3 loop spans 15 amino acids. V was cut by 5 bases and J by 1 base, with 14 bases left in between. Germline CDR1 MNHEY, CDR2 SMNVEV (reference sequence). CDR3 nucleotides: TGTGCCAGCAGTGACCCAGGGTACGGGAACACTGAAGCTTTCTTT. It translates to CASSDPGYGNTEAFF.

The chain links TRBV4-1 to TRBJ1-2, with D possibly matching TRBD1 (5 bases). V was shortened by 0 bases and J by 5 bases, with 13 bases between the two germline ends. CDR1 and CDR2 (germline): MGHRA, YSYEKL. The CDR3 is 15 amino acids. CDR3 DNA sequence: TGCGCCAGCAGCCAAGAAGGAGGGGCGCGGTATGGCTACACCTTC. Translating it yields CASSQEGGARYGYTF.

CDR3: CASKETGGGMNTEAFF. The DNA for the CDR3 is TGTGCCAGCAAAGAGACAGGGGGAGGGATGAACACTGAAGCTTTCTTT. The chain links TRBV5-4 to TRBJ1-1; 9 positions agree with TRBD1. The CDR3 sequence is 16 residues long. Per the germline V gene, CDR1 is SGHNT and CDR2 is YYREEE (reference sequence). V was clipped by 6 bases and J by 0 bases; unmatched bases: 9. Using reference TRBV5-4 and TRBJ1-1 for the parts outside the CDR3, the full variable domain is ETGVTQSPTHLIKTRGQQVTLRCSSQSGHNTVSWYQQALGQGPQFIFQYYREEENGRGNFPPRFSGLQFPNYSSELNVNALELDDSALYLCASKETGGGMNTEAFFGQGTRLTVV.

The chain recombines TRBV2 with TRBJ2-7, with a tentative D call TRBD2 (5 bases). This CDR3 is built from 12 residues. Germline V CDR1 and CDR2: SNHLY, FYNNEI. Trimming took off 10 bases at V and 4 bases at J, with 14 bases between the two ends. In nucleotides, the CDR3 is TGTGCCACGAGGGCCCTAGATTACGAGCAGTACTTC. It encodes CATRALDYEQYF. The full variable domain, with the rest looked up from reference TRBV2 and TRBJ2-7, is EPEVTQTPSHQVTQMGQEVILRCVPISNHLYFYWYRQILGQKVEFLVSFYNNEISEKSEIFDDQFSVERPDGSNFTLKIRSTKLEDSAMYFCATRALDYEQYFGPGTRLTVT.

The chain combines TRBV4-2 with TRBJ1-2; D unresolved. V was trimmed by 5 bases and J by 1 base, leaving 14 bases between them. The CDR3 is made up of 15 amino acids. The germline gives CDR1 LGHNA, CDR2 YNFKEQ. CDR3 amino acids: CASSVTTLVNYGYTF. In DNA form, the CDR3 reads TGTGCCAGCAGCGTTACGACACTCGTTAACTATGGCTACACCTTC.

This clone was detected once. V is TRBV6-5 and J is TRBJ2-1, with a tentative D call TRBD1 (5 bases). CDR1 MNHEY and CDR2 SVGAGI come from the germline V gene. Trimming cost V 6 bases and J 2 bases, with 14 bases left between them. The CDR3 loop spans 15 amino acids. The CDR3: CASRLTVTTYNEQFF. As DNA, the CDR3 is TGTGCCAGCAGACTGACAGTTACAACCTACAATGAGCAGTTCTTC.

The V call is TRBV27, the J call TRBJ2-5, with a weak D call TRBD1 (6 bases). This CDR3 region has 16 residues. Trimming removed 2 bases from V and 5 bases from J, with 18 bases in between. The V gene's germline CDR1 is MNHEY and CDR2 SMNVEV (reference sequence). CDR3 sequence (DNA): TGTGCCAGCAGTTTAAGATCAGCAGGGGTTGGGGAGACCCAGTACTTC. Protein product: CASSLRSAGVGETQYF.

V usage is TRBV19 and J usage is TRBJ2-6; tentatively, D is TRBD1 (6 bases). CDR3 length: 19 residues. Germline CDR1 LNHDA, CDR2 SQIVND (reference sequence). Trimming cost V 3 bases and J 2 bases, with 20 bases left between them. The CDR3 is CASSIGPIRGSAGANVLTF. The CDR3 region has the DNA TGTGCCAGTAGTATCGGGCCCATTAGGGGGTCGGCTGGGGCCAACGTCCTGACTTTC. The whole variable domain, remainder taken from reference TRBV19 and TRBJ2-6, is DGGITQSPKYLFRKEGQNVTLSCEQNLNHDAMYWYRQDPGQGLRLIYYSQIVNDFQKGDIAEGYSVSREKKESFPLTVTSAQKNPTAFYLCASSIGPIRGSAGANVLTFGAGSRLTVL.